This T cell receptor (beta chain) is from a study of blood T cell repertoires in COVID-19. The ends lost 0 bases at V and 8 bases at J; junction bases unmatched: 4. There are 15 residues in the CDR3. Germline V gene lookup returns CDR1 LGHDT and CDR2 YNNKEL (reference sequence). The repertoire was sequenced with immunoSEQ multiplex PCR; TCRdb's copy has only in-frame clones and lacks some. The sample lists roughly 100,000 clones; around 88% were seen once. The sample comprised peripheral blood. The clonotype comes from a woman between 70 and 85 years old with acute or convalescent COVID-19. The chain combines TRBV3-1 (or the pseudogene TRBV3-2) with TRBJ2-1, with TRBD2 matching over 10 bases. The DNA for the CDR3 is TGTGCCAGCAGCCAAGATGCTAGCGGGGGATATGAGCAGTTCTTC. It translates to CASSQDASGGYEQFF.